Below are 6 T cell receptor beta chains sequenced from a single sample in a study of CD8 T cells in Susac syndrome (dated by TCRdb to the late 2010s). The library relied on the immunoSEQ multiplex PCR assay. RNA was extracted using the RNeasy kit, and roughly 0.5 to 1 ug of the RNA was reverse transcribed with random hexamers. TCRdb reworked the public reads: Q25 trimming with fastp, MiXCR clone assembly, productive beta chains retained. One record per CDR3 amino acid sequence lists the most common genes and DNA. Across this sample there are some 77,000 distinct CDR3 sequences, with just over 90% seen only once. Around 0.15% of the sample rests with the top ten. Sequenced sample: CD4+ T cells from PBMCs. The receptors here all came from a human donor with Susac syndrome.

CDR3 loop: CASSLRTGLSSYEQYF. The CDR3 nucleotides read TGTGCCAGCAGCCTCAGGACAGGACTGAGCTCCTACGAGCAGTACTTC. The V and J genes are TRBV11-2 and TRBJ2-7, with 7 bases that match TRBD1. The V and J ends lost 5 bases and 0 bases, in that order; junction bases with no gene match: 10. The length of the CDR3 is 16 residues. Per the germline V gene, CDR1 is SGHAT and CDR2 is FQNNGV.

This clonotype was seen only once. The chain combines TRBV6-5 with TRBJ2-2; unclear D gene. Trimming removed 0 bases at V and 3 bases at J, with 11 bases between. The length of the CDR3 is 16 residues. Germline loops: CDR1 MNHEY, CDR2 SVGAGI. This CDR3 is CASSYSGRRDTGELFF. The CDR3 DNA sequence: TGTGCCAGCAGTTACTCGGGCAGGAGAGACACCGGGGAGCTGTTTTTT.

The V call is TRBV2, the J call TRBJ1-3, with D hard to call. V lost 7 bases, J lost 4 bases, and 8 bases lay in between. CDR3 length equals 12 residues. From germline, CDR1 is SNHLY and CDR2 FYNNEI. The CDR3: CASTVRGNTIYF. For the CDR3, the DNA is TGTGCCAGCACGGTACGGGGAAACACCATATATTTT.

The chain is built from TRBV20-1 and TRBJ1-1, with TRBD1 matching over 7 bases. Germline CDR1 reads DFQATT; CDR2 reads SNEGSKA (reference sequence). The CDR3 contains 12 residues. J was trimmed by 1 base and V by 7 bases; bases with no gene match: 3. The CDR3 here is CSVDRANTEAFF. The CDR3 coding sequence is TGCAGTGTCGACAGGGCGAACACTGAAGCTTTCTTT.

This chain connects TRBV18 to TRBJ1-4; no clear D. Germline CDR1 KGHSH, CDR2 LQKENI. The ends were cut back, 5 bases at V and 8 bases at J, with 15 bases in the middle. This CDR3 has 14 residues. CDR3 sequence (DNA): TGTGCCAGCTCAACGAGGGCAGTGGGGGAAAAACTGTTTTTT. Translated: CASSTRAVGEKLFF.

The V and J genes are TRBV6-5 and TRBJ1-6; D ambiguous. CDR1 MNHEY and CDR2 SVGAGI come from the germline V gene. The ends were cut back, 7 bases at V and 10 bases at J, with 11 bases in the middle. The CDR3 is 12 residues long. The DNA for the CDR3 is TGTGCCAGCACCTCCCTTGGATCACCCCTCCACTTT. Its translation is CASTSLGSPLHF.